The 27 T cell receptor beta chains listed next were all sequenced from one sample in a study of T cells in Graves' hyperthyroidism and ophthalmopathy. Amplified regions were TCR beta CDR3 sequences from RNA transcripts. A set of HTBI primers served as the primers for a first-round RT-PCR of the TCR CDR3. In TCRdb, the multiplex PCR reads were re-called with MiXCR into one record per CDR3 protein. The data contain about 420,000 distinct CDR3 sequences, roughly an eighth of them singletons. The sequenced sample was blood. The receptors were sampled from a woman between 18 and 30 years old with Graves' hyperthyroidism.

The sample holds a few counts of this clonotype. This rearrangement joins TRBV6-1 to TRBJ1-1, with a tentative D call TRBD1 (5 bases). V was trimmed by 2 bases and J by 4 bases, leaving 14 bases between them. Germline CDR1 is MNHNS and CDR2 is SASEGT. The CDR3 covers 15 residues. The CDR3 nucleotides are TGTGCCAGCAGTGAAACCCCAGACAGTGGCACTGAAGCTTTCTTT. Translation gives CASSETPDSGTEAFF.

This clonotype was seen repeatedly, ten times or more. The V gene is TRBV20-1, the J gene TRBJ1-1; a possible D gene is TRBD1 (5 bases). Germline CDR1 DFQATT, CDR2 SNEGSKA (reference sequence). V was clipped by 0 bases and J by 4 bases, with 12 bases between them. The CDR3 is made up of 14 amino acids. The CDR3 region is CSARDQGWVTEAFF. DNA of the CDR3: TGCAGTGCTAGAGATCAGGGTTGGGTCACTGAAGCTTTCTTT.

The CDR3 here is CASSFRLRTSYEQYF. DNA for the CDR3: TGTGCCAGCAGTTTTCGACTGCGTACTTCCTACGAGCAGTACTTC. The chain carries TRBV28 and TRBJ2-7; D not resolved. Trimming pared 3 bases from V and 1 base from J, leaving 13 bases between. Looked up from germline, CDR1 is MDHEN and CDR2 is SYDVKM. The CDR3 has 15 amino acids.

CDR3 region: CASSRSGQGVYGYTF. CDR3 nucleotides: TGCGCCAGCAGCCGGTCGGGACAGGGAGTCTATGGCTACACCTTC. The chain carries TRBV4-1 and TRBJ1-2, with 9 bases matching TRBD1. The trim removed 4 bases at V and 4 bases at J, leaving 7 bases unmatched. This CDR3 is 15 amino acids long. Germline V gene lookup returns CDR1 MGHRA and CDR2 YSYEKL.

This clonotype has at least ten counts. This chain links TRBV12-3 or TRBV12-4 with TRBJ2-3; 11 nucleotides match TRBD2. This CDR3 contains 22 residues. Losses at the gene ends were 7 bases for V and 2 bases for J; bases not matched to a gene: 26. CDR3 DNA: TGTGCCAGCACCCCTGGGGTTAGAGTAGCGGGAGGGACGCCGCACTTCACAGATACGCAGTATTTT. It translates to CASTPGVRVAGGTPHFTDTQYF.

This clonotype was recorded a few times. A read error may explain this, as a much larger clone is one base away. The chain carries TRBV7-3 and TRBJ2-1; D tentatively reads TRBD1 or TRBD2 (5 bases each). This CDR3 has 13 amino acids. CDR1 and CDR2 from the germline V gene are SGHTA and FQGTGA. The CDR3 sequence: CAVSDSSYSEQFF. The CDR3 nucleotides are TGTGCCGTTAGCGACAGCTCCTACAGTGAGCAGTTCTTC.

This clonotype was observed many times. The chain recombines TRBV10-3 with TRBJ2-3; the D is unclear. V was clipped by 0 bases and J by 4 bases, with 11 bases between them. The CDR3 is made up of 15 amino acids. CDR1 and CDR2 from the germline V gene are ENHRY and SYGVKD. CDR3 residues: CAISESGSGSDTQYF. In DNA form, the CDR3 reads TGTGCCATCAGTGAGTCAGGCAGTGGTTCAGATACGCAGTATTTT.

This chain joins TRBV4-1 and TRBJ1-1, with D tentatively TRBD1 (5 bases). V lost 0 bases and J 2 bases, leaving 16 bases between the germline ends. Germline loops: CDR1 MGHRA, CDR2 YSYEKL. CDR3 length: 17 residues. The CDR3 nucleotides read TGCGCCAGCAGCCAAGATATCCCAACAGGCCTAAACACTGAAGCTTTCTTT. Its translation: CASSQDIPTGLNTEAFF.

V gene TRBV7-6 combines with J gene TRBJ1-2; D possibly corresponds to TRBD1 (6 bases). The CDR3 is 15 amino acids. V lost 5 bases and J lost 0, with 13 bases in between. Germline V CDR1 and CDR2: SGHVS, FNYEAQ. CDR3 in DNA: TGTGCCAGCAGCACCGGGACAATAGCTAACTATGGCTACACCTTC. It encodes CASSTGTIANYGYTF.

This clonotype was counted between two and nine times. Being one base from a much bigger clone, this may be a read error. This chain connects TRBV28 to TRBJ2-7; D remains ambiguous. Trimming pared 6 bases from V and 0 bases from J, leaving 21 bases between. The germline V gene has CDR1 MDHEN and CDR2 SYDVKM. The CDR3 runs to 17 residues. The CDR3, as DNA: TGTGCCAGCAGACCCTGGGATCAGGACGGCCACTCCTACGAGCAGTACTTC. This codes for CASRPWDQDGHSYEQYF.

The chain has TRBV5-1 and TRBJ2-2, with TRBD1 matching over 9 bases. Germline CDR1 SGHRS, CDR2 YFSETQ. V dropped 4 bases and J dropped 1; count of bases not matched to a gene: 2. CDR3 size: 15 residues. CDR3 sequence reads: CASSGGQGNTGELFF. For the CDR3, the DNA is TGCGCCAGCAGCGGGGGACAGGGGAACACCGGGGAGCTGTTTTTT.

This clonotype was detected a few times. The V gene is TRBV10-3, the J gene TRBJ2-2; 11 bases are a match to TRBD2. This CDR3 has 14 amino acids. Per the germline V gene, CDR1 is ENHRY and CDR2 is SYGVKD. The V segment lost 6 bases and the J segment 7 bases; nucleotides outside the gene matches: 4. In nucleotides, the CDR3 is TGTGCCATCAGGACTAGCGGGATGATCGGGGAGCTGTTTTTT. It encodes CAIRTSGMIGELFF.

Many counts were recorded for this clonotype. The V gene is TRBV20-1, the J gene TRBJ2-7; TRBD1 aligns across 7 bases. J gave up 2 bases and V 0 bases, and 4 bases lay outside the gene matches. Germline CDR1 and CDR2: DFQATT and SNEGSKA (reference sequence). CDR3 length equals 14 residues. The CDR3 DNA is TGCAGTGCTAGAGACATCACAGGGGCCTACGAGCAGTACTTC. Translation: CSARDITGAYEQYF.

This clonotype was seen many times. This chain uses TRBV13 with TRBJ1-2, with D perhaps matching TRBD1 (5 bases). The germline V gene encodes CDR1 PRHDT and CDR2 FYEKMQ (reference sequence). Between the trimmed V and J ends, which lost 2 bases and 6 bases, there was a span of 10 bases. The CDR3 has 13 residues. The CDR3 loop reads CASSLTGRDGYTF. CDR3 coding DNA: TGTGCCAGCAGCTTAACAGGACGGGATGGCTACACCTTC.

The J gene is TRBJ1-4, the V gene TRBV2; D not resolved. Looked up from germline, CDR1 is SNHLY and CDR2 is FYNNEI. The CDR3 length is 13 residues. Trimming shortened V by 7 bases and J by 11 bases, and 17 bases separated the two germline ends. For the CDR3, the DNA is TGTGCCAGCACTGTGGCGGCCAACCGGAAACTGTTTTTT. This sequence encodes CASTVAANRKLFF.

The table lists this clonotype with a few counts. This chain uses TRBV19 with TRBJ2-2; TRBD1 or TRBD2 may be the D gene (5 bases each). V was pared by 7 bases and J by 6 bases, with 9 bases between. The CDR3 runs 12 residues. Germline CDR1 LNHDA, CDR2 SQIVND (reference sequence). CDR3 residues: CASKGRAGELFF. The CDR3 nucleotides read TGTGCCAGTAAGGGGAGAGCCGGGGAGCTGTTTTTT.

This clonotype has a count of ten or more. The chain couples TRBV6-1 to TRBJ1-6; no firm D call. In germline, CDR1 is MNHNS, CDR2 SASEGT. The V end lost 6 bases, the J end lost 14 bases, and 14 bases lay between the germline ends. The CDR3 is made up of 12 amino acids. CDR3 in DNA: TGTGCCAGCAGGTTGGGAGATGGGGCCCTCCACTTT. Translating gives CASRLGDGALHF.

V is TRBV10-1 and J is TRBJ2-1; tentative D call: TRBD2 (5 bases). The CDR3 runs to 14 residues. Per germline, CDR1 WNHNN and CDR2 SYGVQD (reference sequence). The V end lost 0 bases, the J end lost 8 bases, and 11 bases lay between the germline ends. The CDR3 DNA reads TGCGCCAGCAGTGAGTCGGGAGTGATCGATGAGCAGTTCTTC. Protein: CASSESGVIDEQFF.

This clonotype was seen ten or more times. This chain joins TRBV4-3 and TRBJ2-7; 7 nucleotides agree with TRBD2. With 0 bases clipped from V and 3 bases from J, the junction kept 2 bases outside the gene matches. The CDR3 is 14 residues long. Germline V gene sequence: CDR1 LGHNA, CDR2 YSLEER. DNA of the CDR3: TGCGCCAGCAGCCAAGAGCGGGAGAGCTACGAGCAGTACTTC. It codes for CASSQERESYEQYF.

This clonotype was detected ten times or more. The rearrangement uses TRBV2 and TRBJ1-1, with D possibly TRBD1 on 6 matching bases. V was pared by 6 bases and J by 0 bases, with 11 bases between. The germline V gene has CDR1 SNHLY and CDR2 FYNNEI. This CDR3 contains 14 residues. CDR3 DNA: TGTGCCAGCAGCGTGGGACAAATGAACACTGAAGCTTTCTTT. Protein: CASSVGQMNTEAFF.

The chain has TRBV4-1 and TRBJ2-3, with 7 bases lining up with TRBD2. V dropped 0 bases and J dropped 0; count of bases not matched to a gene: 6. This CDR3 region has 17 residues. Germline V gene lookup returns CDR1 MGHRA and CDR2 YSYEKL. The chain's CDR3 is CASSQEPLLASTDTQYF. DNA for the CDR3: TGCGCCAGCAGCCAAGAGCCCTTACTAGCGAGCACAGATACGCAGTATTTT.

A few counts support this clonotype. The CDR3 sequence is CASSRFGGGLGNEQFF. DNA of the CDR3: TGTGCCAGCAGCCGTTTCGGGGGCGGCCTGGGCAATGAGCAGTTCTTC. The V gene is TRBV5-6, the J gene TRBJ2-1; possibly TRBD1 or TRBD2 for D (6 bases each). Germline CDR1 is SGHDT and CDR2 is YYEEEE. V was clipped by 4 bases and J by 6 bases, with 20 bases between them. The CDR3 loop spans 16 amino acids.

This clonotype occurred many times. The chain has TRBV2 and TRBJ2-7; 11 bases fit TRBD2. Germline CDR1 is SNHLY and CDR2 is FYNNEI. The J segment lost 7 bases and the V segment lost 2 bases, leaving 10 bases of the junction unmatched. CDR3 length: 16 residues. Here the CDR3 reads CASSETWLAGGREQYF. Here the CDR3 DNA reads TGTGCCAGCAGTGAAACCTGGCTAGCGGGAGGTAGGGAGCAGTACTTC.

The chain is built from TRBV9 and TRBJ2-1, with 7 bases aligning to TRBD1. Germline values: CDR1 SGDLS, CDR2 YYNGEE. The CDR3 contains 19 residues. V lost 0 bases to trimming and J lost 0 bases; unmatched junction nucleotides: 12. The CDR3 here is CASSVAGTGQAISYNEQFF. The DNA of the CDR3 is TGTGCCAGCAGCGTAGCGGGAACAGGACAGGCGATCTCCTACAATGAGCAGTTCTTC.

This clonotype showed up many times. V usage is TRBV2 and J usage is TRBJ2-7, with 8 bases lining up with TRBD2. CDR1 SNHLY and CDR2 FYNNEI come from the germline V gene. The junction had 9 bases not matched to a gene; V was cut back by 5 bases and J by 3 bases. The CDR3 runs 15 residues. The CDR3 DNA follows: TGTGCCAGCAGTAAACGAGGACTAGCCAACTACGAGCAGTACTTC. This sequence encodes CASSKRGLANYEQYF.

This clonotype was detected a few times. This sequence joins TRBV3-1 and TRBJ2-5; 10 nucleotides agree with TRBD2. The CDR3 runs 17 residues. Germline-derived CDR1 and CDR2 are LGHDT and YNNKEL (reference sequence). The V and J ends lost 0 bases and 2 bases, in that order; junction bases with no gene match: 6. The CDR3 reads CASSQDRLAGIQETQYF. The DNA of the CDR3 is TGTGCCAGCAGCCAAGATCGACTAGCGGGTATACAAGAGACCCAGTACTTC.

There are many counts of this clonotype. This chain connects TRBV7-9 to TRBJ2-1; 10 bases align to TRBD2. V was pared by 5 bases and J by 9 bases, with 19 bases of the junction left unmatched. This CDR3 is 18 amino acids long. Per the germline V gene, CDR1 is SEHNR and CDR2 is FQNEAQ (reference sequence). CDR3 region: CASSPSSPLAGGWVEQFF. CDR3 DNA: TGTGCCAGCAGCCCCTCTTCCCCGTTAGCGGGAGGATGGGTTGAGCAGTTCTTC. The entire variable domain, with the rest obtained from reference TRBV7-9 and TRBJ2-1, is as follows: DTGVSQNPRHKITKRGQNVTFRCDPISEHNRLYWYRQTLGQGPEFLTYFQNEAQLEKSRLLSDRFSAERPKGSFSTLEIQRTEQGDSAMYLCASSPSSPLAGGWVEQFFGPGTRLTVL.